This entry lists 11 T cell receptor beta chains sequenced from one sample in a study of cytomegalovirus exposure and HLA in healthy donors. 13 Jbeta primers and 60 Vbeta primers were used for the PCR. Libraries were prepared by immunoSEQ multiplex PCR; TCRdb keeps only in-frame clonotypes and omits some of them. Counted here are some 140,000 clones, approximately 80% occurring once; the ten biggest clones make up about 13%. The specimen sequenced was PBMCs. All receptors derive from a man aged 30-40 years in good health and CMV-seropositive.

The rearrangement links TRBV7-6 to TRBJ2-2, with D possibly TRBD2 on 5 matching bases. The CDR3 covers 13 residues. Germline-derived CDR1 and CDR2 are SGHVS and FNYEAQ. V lost 7 bases, J lost 1 base, and 7 bases lay in between. This CDR3 reads CASNRGNTGELFF. The CDR3 DNA reads TGTGCCAGCAATCGGGGGAACACCGGGGAGCTGTTTTTT.

The V call is TRBV19, the J call TRBJ2-7; D is unresolved. Germline V CDR1 and CDR2: LNHDA, SQIVND (reference sequence). The CDR3 is made up of 15 amino acids. With 7 bases removed from V and 2 bases from J, the gap between germline ends came to 18 bases. CDR3 bases: TGTGCCAGTACCCCCAATGGGCACGTACCCTACGAGCAGTACTTC. Translating it yields CASTPNGHVPYEQYF.

The V and J genes are TRBV28 and TRBJ1-1, with no clear D. V was trimmed by 7 bases and J by 1 base, leaving 7 bases between them. Germline V gene lookup returns CDR1 MDHEN and CDR2 SYDVKM. The CDR3 spans 12 residues. The CDR3 nucleotides are TGTGCCAGCACCGTCGGGAACACTGAAGCTTTCTTT. It codes for CASTVGNTEAFF. Full variable domain (missing parts from reference TRBV28 and TRBJ1-1): DVKVTQSSRYLVKRTGEKVFLECVQDMDHENMFWYRQDPGLGLRLIYFSYDVKMKEKGDIPEGYSVSREKKERFSLILESASTNQTSMYLCASTVGNTEAFFGQGTRLTVV.

V usage is TRBV11-2 and J usage is TRBJ2-3, with TRBD1 matching over 8 bases. Looked up from germline, CDR1 is SGHAT and CDR2 is FQNNGV. The junction had 11 bases not matched to a gene; V was cut back by 5 bases and J by 7 bases. This CDR3 spans 15 amino acids. The CDR3 reads CASSVARQGQYTQYF. The CDR3 region has the DNA TGTGCCAGCAGCGTAGCGAGACAGGGGCAATATACGCAGTATTTT.

The chain recombines TRBV7-2 with TRBJ2-2; 7 nucleotides line up with TRBD1. J was trimmed by 6 bases and V by 5 bases; bases with no gene match: 9. This CDR3 is built from 15 residues. CDR1 and CDR2 (germline): SGHTA, FQGNSA. The CDR3 DNA reads as TGTGCCAGCAGCCCCTCACAGGGGTTTGCCGGGGAGCTGTTTTTT. Protein sequence: CASSPSQGFAGELFF.

The V gene is TRBV11-2, the J gene TRBJ1-5; TRBD1 matches at 7 bases. After removal of 3 bases from V and 7 bases from J, the junction contained 6 bases not matched to a gene. CDR1 and CDR2 from the germline V gene are SGHAT and FQNNGV. This CDR3 has 14 residues. The CDR3 DNA follows: TGTGCCAGCAGCTTGGGGAGACAGGGACAGCCCCAGCATTTT. Translation: CASSLGRQGQPQHF.

This clone has a single count. CDR3 amino acids: CASSQDGSVWGGYTF. Here the CDR3 DNA reads TGCGCCAGCAGCCAAGATGGTTCAGTGTGGGGCGGCTACACCTTC. The J gene is TRBJ1-2, the V gene TRBV4-1; maybe TRBD1 (5 bases). The V gene lost 0 bases and the J gene lost 8 bases, with 16 bases spanning the gap. The CDR3 contains 15 residues. Germline CDR1 MGHRA, CDR2 YSYEKL.

The chain links TRBV6-1 to TRBJ2-2; a weak D match, TRBD1 (6 bases). In germline, CDR1 is MNHNS, CDR2 SASEGT. The CDR3 has 15 amino acids. The ends were cut back, 7 bases at V and 2 bases at J, with 14 bases in the middle. CDR3 sequence (DNA): TGTGCCAGCACCCCCCAAGGGGGAAACACCGGGGAGCTGTTTTTT. It specifies CASTPQGGNTGELFF.

V and J are TRBV28 and TRBJ1-4; D remains ambiguous. This CDR3 spans 16 amino acids. Germline CDR1 reads MDHEN; CDR2 reads SYDVKM. V lost 5 bases and J lost 6, with 19 bases in between. CDR3 bases: TGTGCCAGCAGTCCTCTACTAACCGTTCACGATGAAAAACTGTTTTTT. Translating gives CASSPLLTVHDEKLFF.

The J gene is TRBJ1-2, the V gene TRBV5-1; D not certain. In germline, CDR1 is SGHRS, CDR2 YFSETQ. The CDR3 totals 14 residues. V lost 4 bases to trimming and J lost 2 bases, with 12 bases between them. The CDR3 sequence: CASSTGGTNYGYTF. The DNA of the CDR3 is TGCGCCAGCAGCACCGGAGGCACAAACTATGGCTACACCTTC.

This chain links TRBV11-1 with TRBJ2-7; 7 positions match TRBD2. The CDR3 totals 15 residues. V was clipped by 3 bases and J by 1 base; unmatched bases: 6. Germline values: CDR1 SGHAT, CDR2 FQDESV (reference sequence). The CDR3 protein is CASSFELADSYEQYF. The DNA for the CDR3 is TGTGCCAGCAGCTTTGAGCTAGCGGATTCCTACGAGCAGTACTTC.